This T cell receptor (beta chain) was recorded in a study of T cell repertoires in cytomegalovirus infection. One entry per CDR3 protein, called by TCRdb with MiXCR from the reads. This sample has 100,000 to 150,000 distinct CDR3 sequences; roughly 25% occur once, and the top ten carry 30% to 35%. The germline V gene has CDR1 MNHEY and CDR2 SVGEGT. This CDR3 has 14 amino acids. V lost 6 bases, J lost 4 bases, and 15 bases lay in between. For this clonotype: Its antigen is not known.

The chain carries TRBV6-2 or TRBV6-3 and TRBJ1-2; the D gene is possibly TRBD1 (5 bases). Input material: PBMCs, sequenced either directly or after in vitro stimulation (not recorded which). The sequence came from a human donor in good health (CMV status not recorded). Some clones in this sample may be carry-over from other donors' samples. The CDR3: CASSWGRISYGYTF. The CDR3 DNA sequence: TGTGCCAGCAGCTGGGGACGGATAAGCTATGGCTACACCTTC.